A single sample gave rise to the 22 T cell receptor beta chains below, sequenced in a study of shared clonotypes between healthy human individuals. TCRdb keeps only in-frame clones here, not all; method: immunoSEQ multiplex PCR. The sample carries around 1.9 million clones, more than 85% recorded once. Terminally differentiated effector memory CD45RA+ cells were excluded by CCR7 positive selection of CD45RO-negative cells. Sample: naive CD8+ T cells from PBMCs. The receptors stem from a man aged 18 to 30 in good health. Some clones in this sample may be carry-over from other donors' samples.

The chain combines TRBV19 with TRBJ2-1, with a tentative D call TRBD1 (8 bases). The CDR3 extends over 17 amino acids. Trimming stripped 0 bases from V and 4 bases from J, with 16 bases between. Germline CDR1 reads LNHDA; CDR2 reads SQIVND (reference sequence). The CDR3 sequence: CASSIDSGQGGYNEQFF. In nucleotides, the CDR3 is TGTGCCAGTAGTATAGATTCCGGACAGGGAGGGTACAATGAGCAGTTCTTC.

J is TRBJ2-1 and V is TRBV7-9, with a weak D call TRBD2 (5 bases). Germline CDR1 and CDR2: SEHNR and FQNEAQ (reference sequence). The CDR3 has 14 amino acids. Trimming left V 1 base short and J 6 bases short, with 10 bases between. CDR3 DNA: TGTGCCAGCAGCTTAGTAGCGCTAGCCAATGAGCAGTTCTTC. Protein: CASSLVALANEQFF.

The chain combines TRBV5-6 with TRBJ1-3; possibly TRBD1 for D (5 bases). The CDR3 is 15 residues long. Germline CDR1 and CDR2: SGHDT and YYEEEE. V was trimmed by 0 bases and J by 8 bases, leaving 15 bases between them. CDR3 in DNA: TGTGCCAGCAGCTTGGCTGAGGGGCCGGTACACACCATATATTTT. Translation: CASSLAEGPVHTIYF.

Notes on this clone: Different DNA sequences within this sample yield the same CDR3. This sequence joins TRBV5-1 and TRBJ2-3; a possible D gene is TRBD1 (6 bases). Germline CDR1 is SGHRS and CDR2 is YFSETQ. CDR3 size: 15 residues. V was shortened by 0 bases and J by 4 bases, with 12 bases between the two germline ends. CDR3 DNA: TGCGCCAGCAGCTTGGTATGGGGGCGGCCAGATACGCAGTATTTT. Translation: CASSLVWGRPDTQYF.

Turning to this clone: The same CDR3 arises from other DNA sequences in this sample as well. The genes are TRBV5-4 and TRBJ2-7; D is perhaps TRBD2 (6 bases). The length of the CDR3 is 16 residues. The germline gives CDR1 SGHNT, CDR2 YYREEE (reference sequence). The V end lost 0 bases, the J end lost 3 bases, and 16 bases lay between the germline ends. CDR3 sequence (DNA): TGTGCCAGCAGCTTGGGGAAGGAGCGGGCGATCTACGAGCAGTACTTC. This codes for CASSLGKERAIYEQYF.

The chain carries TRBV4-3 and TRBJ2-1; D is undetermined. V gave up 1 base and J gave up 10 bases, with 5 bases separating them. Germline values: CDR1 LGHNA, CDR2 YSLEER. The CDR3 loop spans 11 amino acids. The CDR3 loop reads CASSQAVEQFF. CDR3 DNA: TGCGCCAGCAGCCAAGCGGTAGAGCAGTTCTTC.

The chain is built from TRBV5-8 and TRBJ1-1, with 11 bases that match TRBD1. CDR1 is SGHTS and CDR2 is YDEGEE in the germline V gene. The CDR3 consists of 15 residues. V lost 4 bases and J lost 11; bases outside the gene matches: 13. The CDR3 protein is CASSPGGQGAYMAFF. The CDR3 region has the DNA TGTGCCAGCAGCCCTGGTGGACAGGGGGCTTATATGGCTTTCTTT.

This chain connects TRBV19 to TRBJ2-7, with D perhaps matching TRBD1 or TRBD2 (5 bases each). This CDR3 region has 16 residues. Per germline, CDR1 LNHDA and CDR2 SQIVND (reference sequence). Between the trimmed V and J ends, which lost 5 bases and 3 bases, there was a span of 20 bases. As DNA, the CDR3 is TGTGCCAGTAGTCTAACTAGGGACGTTCATCTCTACGAGCAGTACTTC. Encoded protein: CASSLTRDVHLYEQYF.

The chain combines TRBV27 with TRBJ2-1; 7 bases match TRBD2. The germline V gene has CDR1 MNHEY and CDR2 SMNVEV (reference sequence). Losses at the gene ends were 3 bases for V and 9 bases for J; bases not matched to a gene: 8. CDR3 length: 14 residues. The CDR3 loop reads CASSFEGGLSEQFF. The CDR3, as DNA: TGTGCCAGCAGTTTTGAGGGAGGGCTAAGTGAGCAGTTCTTC.

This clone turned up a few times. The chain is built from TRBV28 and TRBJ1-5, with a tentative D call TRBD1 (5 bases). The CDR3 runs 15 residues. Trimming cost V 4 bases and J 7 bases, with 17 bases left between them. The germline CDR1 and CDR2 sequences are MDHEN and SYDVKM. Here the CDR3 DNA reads TGTGCCAGCAGTTCCTCAGGGAGACGAAAACAGCCCCAGCATTTT. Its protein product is CASSSSGRRKQPQHF.

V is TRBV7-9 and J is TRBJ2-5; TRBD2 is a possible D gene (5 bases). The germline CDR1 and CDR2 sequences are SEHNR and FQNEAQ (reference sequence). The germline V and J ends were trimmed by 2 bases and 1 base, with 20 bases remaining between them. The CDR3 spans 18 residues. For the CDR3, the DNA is TGTGCCAGCAGCTTATGGGCAACGAGTGACTACACCCAAGAGACCCAGTACTTC. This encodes CASSLWATSDYTQETQYF.

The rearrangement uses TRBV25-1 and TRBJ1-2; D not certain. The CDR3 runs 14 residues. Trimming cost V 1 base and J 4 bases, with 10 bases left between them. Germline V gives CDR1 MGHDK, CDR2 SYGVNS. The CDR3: CASSESGSSYGYTF. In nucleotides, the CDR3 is TGTGCCAGCAGTGAATCGGGCAGTAGCTATGGCTACACCTTC.

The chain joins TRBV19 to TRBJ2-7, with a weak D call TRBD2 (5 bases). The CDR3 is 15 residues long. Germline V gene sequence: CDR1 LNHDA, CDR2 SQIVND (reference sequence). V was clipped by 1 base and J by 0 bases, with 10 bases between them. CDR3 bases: TGTGCCAGTAGTATAGGGCGGGTGAGCTCCTACGAGCAGTACTTC. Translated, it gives CASSIGRVSSYEQYF.

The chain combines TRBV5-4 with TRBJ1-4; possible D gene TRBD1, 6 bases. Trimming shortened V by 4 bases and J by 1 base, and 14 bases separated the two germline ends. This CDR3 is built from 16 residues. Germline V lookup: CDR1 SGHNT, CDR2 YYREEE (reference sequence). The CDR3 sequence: CASSTTGSGTNEKLFF. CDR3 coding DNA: TGTGCCAGCAGCACAACAGGGAGTGGAACTAATGAAAAACTGTTTTTT.

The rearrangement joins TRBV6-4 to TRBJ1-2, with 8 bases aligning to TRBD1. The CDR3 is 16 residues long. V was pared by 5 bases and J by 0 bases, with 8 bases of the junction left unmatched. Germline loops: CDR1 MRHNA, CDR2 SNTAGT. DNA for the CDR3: TGTGCCAGCAGTCCCCTTTGGACAGGGACTAACTATGGCTACACCTTC. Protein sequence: CASSPLWTGTNYGYTF.

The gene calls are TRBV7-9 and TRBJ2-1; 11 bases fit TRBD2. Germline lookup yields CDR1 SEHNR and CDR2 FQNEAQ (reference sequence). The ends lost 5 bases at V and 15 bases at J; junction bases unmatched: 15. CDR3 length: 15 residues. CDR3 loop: CASSPGLAAVGGSFF. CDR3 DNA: TGTGCCAGCAGCCCGGGACTAGCGGCGGTCGGTGGCTCGTTCTTC.

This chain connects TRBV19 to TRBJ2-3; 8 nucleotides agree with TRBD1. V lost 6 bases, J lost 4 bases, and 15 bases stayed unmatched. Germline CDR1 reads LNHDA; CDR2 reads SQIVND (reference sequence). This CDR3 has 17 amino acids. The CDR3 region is CASSPYPRGLVADTQYF. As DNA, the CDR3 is TGTGCCAGTAGCCCTTACCCCAGGGGGCTAGTTGCAGATACGCAGTATTTT.

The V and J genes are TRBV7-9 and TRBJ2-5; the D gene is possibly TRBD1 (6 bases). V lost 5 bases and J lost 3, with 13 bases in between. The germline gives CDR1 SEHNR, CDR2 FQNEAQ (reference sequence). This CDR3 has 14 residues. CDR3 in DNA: TGTGCCAGCAGCGACACAGGGAGCGAAGAGACCCAGTACTTC. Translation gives CASSDTGSEETQYF.

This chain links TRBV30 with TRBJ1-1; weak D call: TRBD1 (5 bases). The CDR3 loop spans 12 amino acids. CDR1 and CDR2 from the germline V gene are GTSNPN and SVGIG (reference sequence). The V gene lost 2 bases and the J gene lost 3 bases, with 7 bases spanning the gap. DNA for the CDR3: TGTGCCTGGAGTTGGGGACACACTGAAGCTTTCTTT. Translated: CAWSWGHTEAFF.

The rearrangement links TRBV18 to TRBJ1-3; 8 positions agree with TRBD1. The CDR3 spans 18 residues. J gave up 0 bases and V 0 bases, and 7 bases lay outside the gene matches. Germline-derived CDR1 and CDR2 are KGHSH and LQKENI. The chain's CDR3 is CASSPPTTGALSGNTIYF. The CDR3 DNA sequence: TGTGCCAGCTCACCACCGACGACAGGGGCACTCTCTGGAAACACCATATATTTT. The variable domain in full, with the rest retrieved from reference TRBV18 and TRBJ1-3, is NAGVMQNPRHLVRRRGQEARLRCSPMKGHSHVYWYRQLPEEGLKFMVYLQKENIIDESGMPKERFSAEFPKEGPSILRIQQVVRGDSAAYFCASSPPTTGALSGNTIYFGEGSWLTVV.

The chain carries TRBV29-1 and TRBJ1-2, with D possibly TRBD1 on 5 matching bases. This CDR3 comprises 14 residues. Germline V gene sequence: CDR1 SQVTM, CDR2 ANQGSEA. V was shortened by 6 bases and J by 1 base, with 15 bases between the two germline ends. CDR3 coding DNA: TGCAGCGTCGATGATGGACAACTTAACTATGGCTACACCTTC. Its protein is CSVDDGQLNYGYTF.

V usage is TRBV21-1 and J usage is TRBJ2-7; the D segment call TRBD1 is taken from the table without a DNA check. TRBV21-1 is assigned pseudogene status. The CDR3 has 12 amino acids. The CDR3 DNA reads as TGTGCCAAAGACAGGGTTCACCACGAGCAGTACTTC. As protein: CAKDRVHHEQYF.